These 7 T cell receptor beta chains were sequenced from one sample in a study of early T cells in non-severe SARS-CoV-2 infection (TCRdb year 2021). Receptor amplification or capture employed 5' RACE. Reads for this sample came from a NextSeq 500. The public sequencing data were trimmed at Q25 with fastp and processed into clonotypes with MiXCR by TCRdb, which kept only in-frame beta chains. Each CDR3 protein gets just one entry, which takes the most common genes and DNA from the rows behind it. The sample table holds 45,000 to 65,000 distinct CDR3 sequences, of which 8% to 13% were seen once. Of the sample, over 10% falls within the top ten clones. Sample: whole blood. The receptors here all came from an adult who was a healthcare worker with PCR-confirmed SARS-CoV-2 infection or an uninfected control (not recorded which).

This clonotype was detected only a few times. The V and J genes are TRBV5-1 and TRBJ1-2; the D is unclear. The CDR3 contains 17 residues. Trimming shortened V by 0 bases and J by 3 bases, and 18 bases separated the two germline ends. Germline CDR1 reads SGHRS; CDR2 reads YFSETQ. Here the CDR3 reads CASSLARGGPGYYGYTF. CDR3 bases: TGCGCCAGCAGCTTGGCCCGCGGTGGACCTGGGTACTATGGCTACACCTTC.

This clonotype was counted at least ten times. The chain is built from TRBV12-3 or TRBV12-4 and TRBJ1-1, with 7 bases aligning to TRBD1. V dropped 6 bases and J dropped 1; count of bases not matched to a gene: 8. The CDR3 consists of 15 residues. CDR3 in amino acids: CASRPTGARNTEAFF. The DNA for the CDR3 is TGTGCCAGCAGGCCCACAGGGGCTCGGAACACTGAAGCTTTCTTT.

This clonotype has a handful of counts. At one of its ends the junction is not consistent with the germline gene, which may arise from a read error. The rearrangement links TRBV7-7 to TRBJ2-3; 7 bases are a match to TRBD1. The V gene's germline CDR1 is SSHAT and CDR2 FNYEAQ (reference sequence). This CDR3 has 14 amino acids. The CDR3 DNA follows: TGTGCTAGCAGCTTAGAAGGGGGCTGGAATACGCAGTATTTT. Protein sequence: CASSLEGGWNTQYF.

The chain is built from TRBV4-2 and TRBJ1-4; a possible D gene is TRBD1 (5 bases). CDR1 LGHNA and CDR2 YNFKEQ come from the germline V gene. This CDR3 contains 16 residues. V was clipped by 1 base and J by 0 bases, with 9 bases between them. The chain's CDR3 is CASSQVGAATNEKLFF. Here the CDR3 DNA reads TGTGCCAGCAGCCAAGTCGGGGCAGCAACTAATGAAAAACTGTTTTTT.

V is TRBV12-3 or TRBV12-4 and J is TRBJ1-4; possible D gene TRBD1, 5 bases. The CDR3 has 16 residues. The V gene lost 3 bases and the J gene lost 6 bases, with 17 bases spanning the gap. The CDR3 reads CASSLSVGGVYEKLFF. The CDR3 DNA is TGTGCCAGCAGTTTGTCCGTCGGGGGGGTCTATGAAAAACTGTTTTTT.

This clonotype was seen at least ten times. The rearrangement links TRBV6-5 to TRBJ2-1, with D possibly being TRBD2 (6 bases). This CDR3 has 15 amino acids. Per the germline V gene, CDR1 is MNHEY and CDR2 is SVGAGI. The ends were cut back, 5 bases at V and 10 bases at J, with 21 bases in the middle. CDR3 sequence: CASSRKPGSGGEQFF. The CDR3 DNA reads TGTGCCAGCAGTCGAAAACCAGGCTCCGGGGGAGAGCAGTTCTTC.

This sequence joins TRBV15 and TRBJ2-7, with TRBD2 as a possible D gene (7 bases). In germline, CDR1 is LNHNV, CDR2 YYDKDF (reference sequence). The CDR3 loop spans 16 amino acids. V lost 4 bases and J lost 0, with 16 bases in between. Here the CDR3 reads CATSTQGLAVSYEQYF. CDR3 coding DNA: TGTGCCACCAGCACCCAGGGGCTAGCGGTCTCCTACGAGCAGTACTTC. Variable domain in full (rest from reference TRBV15 and TRBJ2-7): DAMVIQNPRYQVTQFGKPVTLSCSQTLNHNVMYWYQQKSSQAPKLLFHYYDKDFNNEADTPDNFQSRRPNTSFCFLDIRSPGLGDTAMYLCATSTQGLAVSYEQYFGPGTRLTVT.